The clone carrying this T cell receptor beta chain was detected many times. The J segment lost 1 base and the V segment lost 4 bases, leaving 6 bases of the junction unmatched. The length of the CDR3 is 16 residues. Alongside a J-beta primer mix, a sample-barcoded 5' primer served in a second PCR lasting about 7 to 12 cycles. TCRdb passed the 5' RACE reads through MiXCR, listing each CDR3 protein once. The sample lists about 1.7 million distinct CDR3 sequences, roughly 27% occurring once. The record originates from a study of blood T cells in healthy people across ages. The chain combines TRBV12-3 or TRBV12-4 with TRBJ1-5; 8 bases line up with TRBD1. The clonotype comes from a woman younger than 45 in good health. The specimen sequenced was blood. This CDR3 reads CASSYGQGRSNQPQHF. DNA for the CDR3: TGTGCCAGCAGTTACGGACAGGGAAGGAGCAATCAGCCCCAGCATTTT.